The clone carrying this T cell receptor beta chain was detected a few times. Its antigen is not identified. The sample comes from a study of T cells after yellow fever vaccination. TCRdb re-called the 5' RACE reads through MiXCR, storing one row per CDR3 protein. Of a few hundred thousand distinct CDR3 sequences listed, around 6.8% were seen once; the top ten hold about a sixth. Whole-study findings and limits: Reappearance after the booster was observed for most primary-vaccination clones (roughly 97% CD4, less than 90% CD8).

The receptor comes from a man aged 18-30 years who received the YFV17D yellow fever vaccine. The specimen comprised PBMCs, sampled approximately 40 days after the first yellow fever vaccination.

CDR3 amino acids: CASSLMRGTSTDTQYF. The DNA for the CDR3 is TGCGCCAGCAGCTTGATGAGGGGGACTAGCACAGATACGCAGTATTTT. The chain couples TRBV5-1 to TRBJ2-3, with D perhaps given as TRBD1 or TRBD2 (6 bases each). The CDR3 length is 16 residues. V was clipped by 1 base and J by 0 bases, with 12 bases between them. Germline V gives CDR1 SGHRS, CDR2 YFSETQ.